Below are 13 T cell receptor beta chains sequenced from a single sample in a study of blood T cell repertoires in COVID-19. Assay used: immunoSEQ multiplex PCR; TCRdb lists only in-frame clones, some missing. The table records under 200,000 clones, more than 65% of them present only once. Sequences were obtained from PBMCs or T cells enriched from blood (not recorded which). The receptor source for this set is a woman in her thirties or forties with acute COVID-19.

The J gene is TRBJ1-3, the V gene TRBV12-3 or TRBV12-4; D gene unclear. This CDR3 spans 13 amino acids. With 2 bases removed from V and 2 bases from J, the gap between germline ends came to 4 bases. CDR3 DNA: TGTGCCAGCAGTTTACGTACTGGAAACACCATATATTTT. Protein: CASSLRTGNTIYF.

This rearrangement joins TRBV19 to TRBJ1-3, with D uncertain. V was pared by 1 base and J by 2 bases, with 6 bases between. CDR1 and CDR2 from the germline V gene are LNHDA and SQIVND (reference sequence). There are 14 residues in the CDR3. CDR3 in amino acids: CASSIARTGNTIYF. In nucleotides, the CDR3 is TGTGCCAGTAGTATAGCGAGAACTGGAAACACCATATATTTT.

The rearrangement joins TRBV6-5 to TRBJ1-5, with TRBD1 matching 7 bases. The CDR3 runs to 15 residues. J was trimmed by 6 bases and V by 3 bases; bases with no gene match: 8. Germline V gene sequence: CDR1 MNHEY, CDR2 SVGAGI. DNA of the CDR3: TGTGCCAGCAGTTATAGGGGGCCGGGGGTTCAGCCCCAGCATTTT. This gives the protein CASSYRGPGVQPQHF.

The J gene is TRBJ2-4, the V gene TRBV5-1, with TRBD2 matching over 12 bases. This CDR3 is 15 amino acids long. V shed 4 bases, J shed 7 bases, and the junction held 6 bases outside the gene matches. The germline gives CDR1 SGHRS, CDR2 YFSETQ. This chain's CDR3 is CASSATSGSGNIQYF. The DNA for the CDR3 is TGCGCCAGCAGCGCGACTAGCGGGAGTGGGAACATTCAGTACTTC.

This clone appeared a single time. This chain links TRBV25-1 with TRBJ2-7, with D uncertain. The CDR3 sequence is 13 residues long. Germline assignment: CDR1 MGHDK and CDR2 SYGVNS. V shed 3 bases and J shed 6 bases, with 12 bases lying between them. In nucleotides, the CDR3 is TGTGCCAGCAGTGATAGGCTCACTATCGAGCAGTACTTC. This sequence encodes CASSDRLTIEQYF.

The rearrangement uses TRBV6-1 and TRBJ2-1; D gene uncertain. The germline V gene encodes CDR1 MNHNS and CDR2 SASEGT. The ends were cut back, 3 bases at V and 0 bases at J, with 12 bases in the middle. The CDR3 covers 16 residues. The CDR3: CASSEFDSSSYNEQFF. DNA for the CDR3: TGTGCCAGCAGTGAGTTCGATTCCAGCTCCTACAATGAGCAGTTCTTC.

This chain joins TRBV25-1 and TRBJ1-3; TRBD1 is a possible D gene (5 bases). This CDR3 is 15 amino acids long. Deletions cut 6 bases from V and 0 bases from J, with 12 bases between. Looked up from germline, CDR1 is MGHDK and CDR2 is SYGVNS. CDR3 nucleotide sequence: TGTGCCAGCAGGTCCCTCGGGGGCTCTGGAAACACCATATATTTT. Amino acid sequence: CASRSLGGSGNTIYF. Complete variable domain (other parts from reference TRBV25-1 and TRBJ1-3): EADIYQTPRYLVIGTGKKITLECSQTMGHDKMYWYQQDPGMELHLIHYSYGVNSTEKGDLSSESTVSRIRTEHFPLTLESARPSHTSQYLCASRSLGGSGNTIYFGEGSWLTVV.

Written as DNA, the CDR3 is TGTGCCAGCAGCTTAATGGACAGGGGAAGCACAGATACGCAGTATTTT. This translates into CASSLMDRGSTDTQYF. V gene TRBV7-3 combines with J gene TRBJ2-3; 9 nucleotides align to TRBD1. The CDR3 is 16 residues long. Germline CDR1 and CDR2: SGHTA and FQGTGA. V was clipped by 1 base and J by 0 bases; unmatched bases: 2.

The chain has TRBV5-4 and TRBJ1-6, with D unresolved. The V end was cut by 1 base, the J end by 1 base, with 9 bases between. In germline, CDR1 is SGHNT, CDR2 YYREEE (reference sequence). This CDR3 spans 16 amino acids. CDR3 sequence: CASSLLATSYNSPLHF. The CDR3 bases are TGTGCCAGCAGCTTGTTAGCCACATCCTATAATTCACCCCTCCACTTT. Full variable domain (remainder filled in from reference TRBV5-4 and TRBJ1-6): ETGVTQSPTHLIKTRGQQVTLRCSSQSGHNTVSWYQQALGQGPQFIFQYYREEENGRGNFPPRFSGLQFPNYSSELNVNALELDDSALYLCASSLLATSYNSPLHFGNGTRLTVT.

J is TRBJ1-5 and V is TRBV7-8; D is unclear. The length of the CDR3 is 16 residues. Germline CDR1 reads SGHVS; CDR2 reads FQNEAQ. Trimming stripped 1 base from V and 1 base from J, with 11 bases between. The CDR3 loop reads CASSLDSSPSNQPQHF. CDR3 DNA: TGTGCCAGCAGCTTAGACAGCTCTCCCAGCAATCAGCCCCAGCATTTT.

The chain combines TRBV5-1 with TRBJ1-1, with D hard to call. V was pared by 4 bases and J by 1 base, with 14 bases between. This CDR3 region has 15 residues. Per germline, CDR1 SGHRS and CDR2 YFSETQ. Here the CDR3 reads CASSPAPGGNTEAFF. The CDR3 nucleotides are TGCGCCAGCAGCCCCGCCCCGGGAGGGAACACTGAAGCTTTCTTT. The variable domain in full, with the rest retrieved from reference TRBV5-1 and TRBJ1-1, is KAGVTQTPRYLIKTRGQQVTLSCSPISGHRSVSWYQQTPGQGLQFLFEYFSETQRNKGNFPGRFSGRQFSNSRSEMNVSTLELGDSALYLCASSPAPGGNTEAFFGQGTRLTVV.

Note on this clone: The junction does not match germline at one end; this may be a read error. This chain links TRBV3-1 (or the pseudogene TRBV3-2) with TRBJ2-1; 12 positions agree with TRBD2. CDR3 size: 15 residues. Germline V gene data show CDR1 as LGHDT and CDR2 as YNNKEL (reference sequence). This CDR3 reads CASNQLAGGSNEQFF. CDR3 nucleotide sequence: TGTGCCAGCAACCAACTAGCGGGAGGTTCCAATGAGCAGTTCTTC.

The rearrangement uses TRBV3-1 (or the pseudogene TRBV3-2) and TRBJ1-1; the D is unclear. Germline V gives CDR1 LGHDT, CDR2 YNNKEL (reference sequence). The ends were cut back, 4 bases at V and 11 bases at J, with 14 bases in the middle. This CDR3 is built from 12 residues. CDR3 sequence (DNA): TGTGCCAGCAGCCTGGGTAACAGTGGGGCTTTCTTT. It specifies CASSLGNSGAFF.